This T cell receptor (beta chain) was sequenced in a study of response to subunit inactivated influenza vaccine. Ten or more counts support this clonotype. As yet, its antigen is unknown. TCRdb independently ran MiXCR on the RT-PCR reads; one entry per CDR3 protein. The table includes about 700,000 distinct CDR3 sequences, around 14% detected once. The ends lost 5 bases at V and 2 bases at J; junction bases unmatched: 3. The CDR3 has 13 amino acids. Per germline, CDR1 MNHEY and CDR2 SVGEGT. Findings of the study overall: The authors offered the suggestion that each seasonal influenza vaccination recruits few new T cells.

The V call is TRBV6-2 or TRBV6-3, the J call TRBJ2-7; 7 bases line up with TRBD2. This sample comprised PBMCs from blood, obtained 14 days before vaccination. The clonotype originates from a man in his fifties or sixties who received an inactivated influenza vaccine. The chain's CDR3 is CASSRAGTYEQYF. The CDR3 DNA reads TGTGCCAGCAGTAGAGCGGGAACCTACGAGCAGTACTTC.